A selection of T cell receptor beta chains follows, all from one sample in a study of cytomegalovirus exposure and HLA in healthy donors. Measured with immunoSEQ multiplex PCR; TCRdb has only the in-frame clones, and not every one. The sample holds 150,000 to 200,000 clones, around 81% seen once. Input material: PBMCs. These receptors all come from a man younger than 35 in good health and CMV-seronegative. Both conserved end residues are part of each CDR3. D genes are given only for firm matches. Only part of the rows carry a size: once, few, many, or a class if the clone is expanded.

d_gene: NA
v_gene: TRBV5-6
len: 14
j_gene: TRBJ1-1
abundance: NA
CDR3aa: CASSAPGLGTEAFF
CDR3nt: TGTGCCAGCAGCGCCCCCGGACTGGGCACTGAAGCTTTCTTT

d_gene: TRBD2
v_gene: TRBV7-2
len: 17
j_gene: TRBJ2-1
abundance: NA
CDR3aa: CASSLQSGRNSYNEQFF
CDR3nt: TGTGCCAGCAGCTTACAAAGCGGGAGGAACTCCTACAATGAGCAGTTCTTC

d_gene: NA
v_gene: TRBV29-1
len: 12
j_gene: TRBJ1-3
abundance: once
CDR3aa: CSVRLSGNTIYF
CDR3nt: TGCAGCGTGCGATTATCTGGAAACACCATATATTTT

d_gene: NA
v_gene: TRBV4-1
len: 17
j_gene: TRBJ1-1
abundance: NA
CDR3aa: CASSQDGGFKRNTEAFF
CDR3nt: TGCGCCAGCAGCCAAGATGGGGGGTTTAAAAGGAACACTGAAGCTTTCTTT

d_gene: TRBD2
v_gene: TRBV7-9
len: 15
j_gene: TRBJ2-2
abundance: NA
CDR3aa: CASSSLAGVGGELFF
CDR3nt: TGTGCCAGCAGCTCCTTAGCGGGAGTGGGCGGGGAGCTGTTTTTT

d_gene: TRBD1
v_gene: TRBV27
len: 16
j_gene: TRBJ2-3
abundance: NA
CDR3aa: CASKYEQGARIDTQYF
CDR3nt: TGTGCCAGCAAATATGAACAGGGGGCTCGTATAGATACGCAGTATTTT

d_gene: NA
v_gene: TRBV11-2
len: 13
j_gene: TRBJ2-2
abundance: NA
CDR3aa: CASSRGRAGELFF
CDR3nt: TGTGCCAGCAGCAGGGGGAGGGCGGGGGAGCTGTTTTTT

d_gene: NA
v_gene: TRBV9
len: 13
j_gene: TRBJ1-1
abundance: NA
CDR3aa: CASSVGGSTEAFF
CDR3nt: TGTGCCAGCAGCGTGGGAGGGTCCACTGAAGCTTTCTTT

d_gene: NA
v_gene: TRBV7-9
len: 14
j_gene: TRBJ2-2
abundance: NA
CDR3aa: CASSADRNTGELFF
CDR3nt: TGTGCCAGCAGCGCCGACAGGAACACCGGGGAGCTGTTTTTT

d_gene: TRBD1
v_gene: TRBV10-3
len: 14
j_gene: TRBJ2-7
abundance: NA
CDR3aa: CAIGRTGGSYEQYF
CDR3nt: TGTGCCATCGGCAGGACAGGGGGCTCCTACGAGCAGTACTTC

d_gene: NA
v_gene: TRBV5-1
len: 16
j_gene: TRBJ1-3
abundance: once
CDR3aa: CASSLTDGSSGNTIYF
CDR3nt: TGCGCCAGCAGCTTGACGGACGGGAGCTCTGGAAACACCATATATTTT

d_gene: TRBD1
v_gene: TRBV4-3
len: 15
j_gene: TRBJ2-1
abundance: NA
CDR3aa: CASSSPGQGYVEQFF
CDR3nt: TGCGCCAGCAGCTCGCCGGGACAGGGCTACGTTGAGCAGTTCTTC

d_gene: NA
v_gene: TRBV7-9
len: 14
j_gene: TRBJ2-5
abundance: NA
CDR3aa: CASSLQILAETQYF
CDR3nt: TGTGCCAGCAGCTTACAGATTCTAGCGGAGACCCAGTACTTC

d_gene: NA
v_gene: TRBV4-3
len: 14
j_gene: TRBJ2-1
abundance: NA
CDR3aa: CASSQENRFNEQFF
CDR3nt: TGCGCCAGCAGCCAAGAAAACAGGTTTAATGAGCAGTTCTTC

d_gene: NA
v_gene: TRBV11-2
len: 12
j_gene: TRBJ2-7
abundance: NA
CDR3aa: CASSLAGYEQYF
CDR3nt: TGTGCCAGCAGCTTAGCGGGGTACGAGCAGTACTTC

d_gene: TRBD1
v_gene: TRBV12-5
len: 18
j_gene: TRBJ1-1
abundance: NA
CDR3aa: CASGSVTGERDKGTEAFF
CDR3nt: TGTGCTAGTGGTTCCGTGACAGGGGAGAGAGATAAGGGCACTGAAGCTTTCTTT

d_gene: TRBD2
v_gene: TRBV4-2
len: 15
j_gene: TRBJ2-7
abundance: NA
CDR3aa: CASSQEKLAAYEQYF
CDR3nt: TGTGCCAGCAGCCAAGAGAAACTAGCGGCCTACGAGCAGTACTTC

d_gene: TRBD1
v_gene: TRBV6-5
len: 15
j_gene: TRBJ1-6
abundance: NA
CDR3aa: CASSYEGAQNSPLHF
CDR3nt: TGTGCCAGCAGTTACGAGGGGGCGCAAAATTCACCCCTCCACTTT

d_gene: NA
v_gene: TRBV5-6
len: 15
j_gene: TRBJ1-3
abundance: NA
CDR3aa: CASSLGNIQGNTIYF
CDR3nt: TGTGCCAGCAGCTTGGGTAATATTCAGGGAAACACCATATATTTT

d_gene: NA
v_gene: TRBV27
len: 11
j_gene: TRBJ1-2
abundance: NA
CDR3aa: CASSQGYGYTF
CDR3nt: TGTGCCAGCTCACAGGGATATGGCTACACCTTC

d_gene: TRBD1
v_gene: TRBV11-2
len: 15
j_gene: TRBJ2-5
abundance: NA
CDR3aa: CASSPRAGGFGTQYF
CDR3nt: TGTGCCAGCAGCCCCAGGGCAGGGGGCTTCGGGACCCAGTACTTC

d_gene: NA
v_gene: TRBV5-1
len: 15
j_gene: TRBJ2-3
abundance: NA
CDR3aa: CASRLEAYSTDTQYF
CDR3nt: TGCGCCAGCAGACTGGAGGCCTATAGCACAGATACGCAGTATTTT

d_gene: TRBD2
v_gene: TRBV5-1
len: 16
j_gene: TRBJ2-1
abundance: few
CDR3aa: CASSPGLAGGRDEQFF
CDR3nt: TGCGCCAGCAGCCCGGGACTAGCGGGAGGCCGCGATGAGCAGTTCTTC

d_gene: NA
v_gene: TRBV1
len: 17
j_gene: TRBJ1-5
abundance: NA
CDR3aa: CTSSQDLRQGPNQPQHF
CDR3nt: TGCACCAGCAGCCAAGATCTCCGGCAGGGGCCCAATCAGCCCCAGCATTTT

d_gene: TRBD1
v_gene: TRBV7-9
len: 16
j_gene: TRBJ1-1
abundance: NA
CDR3aa: CASSLRARTGGPEAFF
CDR3nt: TGTGCCAGCAGCTTAAGGGCCCGGACAGGGGGCCCTGAAGCTTTCTTT

d_gene: TRBD2
v_gene: TRBV28
len: 15
j_gene: TRBJ2-1
abundance: NA
CDR3aa: CASSSPGLAVTEQFF
CDR3nt: TGTGCCAGCAGTTCACCGGGACTAGCGGTGACTGAGCAGTTCTTC

d_gene: TRBD1
v_gene: TRBV6-5
len: 15
j_gene: TRBJ1-2
abundance: NA
CDR3aa: CASSPEGTANYGYTF
CDR3nt: TGTGCCAGCAGTCCCGAAGGGACAGCTAACTATGGCTACACCTTC

d_gene: TRBD1
v_gene: TRBV4-2
len: 14
j_gene: TRBJ1-2
abundance: few
CDR3aa: CASSHPGQFYGYTF
CDR3nt: TGTGCCAGCAGCCACCCGGGACAGTTCTATGGCTACACCTTC

d_gene: NA
v_gene: TRBV4-1
len: 17
j_gene: TRBJ2-7
abundance: NA
CDR3aa: CASSQEGAGLLSYEQYF
CDR3nt: TGCGCCAGCAGCCAAGAAGGTGCTGGACTACTCTCCTACGAGCAGTACTTC

d_gene: TRBD1
v_gene: TRBV6-1
len: 15
j_gene: TRBJ2-7
abundance: NA
CDR3aa: CASSARDREGYEQYF
CDR3nt: TGTGCCAGCAGTGCCCGGGACAGGGAAGGTTACGAGCAGTACTTC

d_gene: NA
v_gene: TRBV13
len: 12
j_gene: TRBJ1-1
abundance: NA
CDR3aa: CASNTGSAEAFF
CDR3nt: TGTGCCAGTAATACAGGGTCCGCTGAAGCTTTCTTT

d_gene: TRBD2
v_gene: TRBV6-5
len: 12
j_gene: TRBJ2-5
abundance: NA
CDR3aa: CASSWGGETQYF
CDR3nt: TGTGCCAGCAGCTGGGGGGGGGAGACCCAGTACTTC

d_gene: TRBD1
v_gene: TRBV5-1
len: 13
j_gene: TRBJ2-5
abundance: NA
CDR3aa: CASSLTGEETQYF
CDR3nt: TGCGCCAGCAGCTTGACAGGGGAAGAGACCCAGTACTTC